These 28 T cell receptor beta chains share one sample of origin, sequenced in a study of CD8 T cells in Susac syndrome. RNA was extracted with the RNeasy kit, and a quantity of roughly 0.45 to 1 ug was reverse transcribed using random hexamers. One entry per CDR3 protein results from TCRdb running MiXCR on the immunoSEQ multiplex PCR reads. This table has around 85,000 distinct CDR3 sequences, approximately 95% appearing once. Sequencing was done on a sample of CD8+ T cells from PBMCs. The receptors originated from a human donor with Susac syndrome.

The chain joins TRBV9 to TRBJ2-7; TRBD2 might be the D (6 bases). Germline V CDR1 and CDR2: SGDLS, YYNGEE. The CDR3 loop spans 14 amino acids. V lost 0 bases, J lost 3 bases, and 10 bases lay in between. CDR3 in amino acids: CASSVAGVDYEQYF. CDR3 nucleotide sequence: TGTGCCAGCAGCGTAGCGGGAGTGGACTACGAGCAGTACTTC.

CDR3 residues: CASSLVGFPYEQYF. As DNA, the CDR3 is TGTGCCAGCAGCTTAGTAGGGTTTCCCTACGAGCAGTACTTC. This chain links TRBV7-9 with TRBJ2-7, with D uncertain. This CDR3 region has 14 residues. Trimming pared 1 base from V and 2 bases from J, leaving 9 bases between. Germline-derived CDR1 and CDR2 are SEHNR and FQNEAQ (reference sequence). Supplemented by reference TRBV7-9 and TRBJ2-7, the full variable domain reads DTGVSQNPRHKITKRGQNVTFRCDPISEHNRLYWYRQTLGQGPEFLTYFQNEAQLEKSRLLSDRFSAERPKGSFSTLEIQRTEQGDSAMYLCASSLVGFPYEQYFGPGTRLTVT.

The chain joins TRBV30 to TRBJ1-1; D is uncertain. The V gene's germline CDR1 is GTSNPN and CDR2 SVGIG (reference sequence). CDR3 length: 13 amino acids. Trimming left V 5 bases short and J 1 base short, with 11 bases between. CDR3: CAWEGRQNTEAFF. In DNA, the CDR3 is TGTGCCTGGGAAGGACGGCAGAACACTGAAGCTTTCTTT.

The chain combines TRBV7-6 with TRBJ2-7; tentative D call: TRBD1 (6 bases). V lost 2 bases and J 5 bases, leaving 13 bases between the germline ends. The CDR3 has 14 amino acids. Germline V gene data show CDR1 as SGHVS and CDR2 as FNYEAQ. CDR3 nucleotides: TGTGCCAGCAGCTTAAACAGGGTTGAGGACGAGCAGTACTTC. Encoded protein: CASSLNRVEDEQYF.

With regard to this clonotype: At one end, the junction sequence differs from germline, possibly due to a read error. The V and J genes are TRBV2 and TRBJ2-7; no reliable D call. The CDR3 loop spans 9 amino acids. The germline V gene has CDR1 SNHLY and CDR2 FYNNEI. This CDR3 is CASSPTLTF. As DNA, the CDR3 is TGTGCCAGCAGTCCTACCCTGACCTTC.

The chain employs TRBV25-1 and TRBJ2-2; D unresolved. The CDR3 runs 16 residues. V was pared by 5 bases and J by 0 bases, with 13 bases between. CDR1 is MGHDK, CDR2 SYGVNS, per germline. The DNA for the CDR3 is TGTGCCAGCAGTAGTAGGTTACTAACGAACACCGGGGAGCTGTTTTTT. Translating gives CASSSRLLTNTGELFF. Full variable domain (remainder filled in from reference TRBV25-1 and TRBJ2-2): EADIYQTPRYLVIGTGKKITLECSQTMGHDKMYWYQQDPGMELHLIHYSYGVNSTEKGDLSSESTVSRIRTEHFPLTLESARPSHTSQYLCASSSRLLTNTGELFFGEGSRLTVL.

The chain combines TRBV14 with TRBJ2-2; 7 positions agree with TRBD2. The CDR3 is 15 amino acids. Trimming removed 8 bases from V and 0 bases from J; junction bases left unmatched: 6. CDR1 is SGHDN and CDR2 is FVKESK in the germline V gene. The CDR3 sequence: CASQRSGTNTGELFF. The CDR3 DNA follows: TGTGCCAGCCAACGGAGCGGGACGAACACCGGGGAGCTGTTTTTT.

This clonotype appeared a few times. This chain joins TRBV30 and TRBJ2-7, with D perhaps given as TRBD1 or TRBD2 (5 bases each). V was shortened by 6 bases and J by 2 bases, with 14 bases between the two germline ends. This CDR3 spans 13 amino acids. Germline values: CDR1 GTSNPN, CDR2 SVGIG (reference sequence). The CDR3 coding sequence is TGTGCCTGCACCGGGACGGTACCCTACGAGCAGTACTTC. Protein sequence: CACTGTVPYEQYF.

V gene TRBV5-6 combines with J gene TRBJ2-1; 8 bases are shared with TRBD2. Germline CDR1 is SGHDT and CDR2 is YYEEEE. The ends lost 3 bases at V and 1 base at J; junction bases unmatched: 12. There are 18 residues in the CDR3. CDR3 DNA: TGTGCCAGCAGCTCGTTCTTTACTAGCGGCCTTTCCTACAATGAGCAGTTCTTC. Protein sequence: CASSSFFTSGLSYNEQFF.

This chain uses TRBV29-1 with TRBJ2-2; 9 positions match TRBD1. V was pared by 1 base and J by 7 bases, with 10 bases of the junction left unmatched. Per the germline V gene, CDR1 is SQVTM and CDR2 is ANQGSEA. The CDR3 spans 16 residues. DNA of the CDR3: TGCAGCGTTGAAGTTCTGGCGGACAGGGGAGGCGGGGAGCTGTTTTTT. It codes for CSVEVLADRGGGELFF.

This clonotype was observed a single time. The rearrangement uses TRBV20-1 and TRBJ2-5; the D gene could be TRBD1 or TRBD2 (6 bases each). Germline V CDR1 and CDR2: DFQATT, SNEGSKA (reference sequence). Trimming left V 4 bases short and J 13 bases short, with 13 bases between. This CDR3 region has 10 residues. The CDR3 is CSAKEGVLYF. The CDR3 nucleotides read TGCAGTGCTAAGGAGGGGGTTTTGTACTTC.

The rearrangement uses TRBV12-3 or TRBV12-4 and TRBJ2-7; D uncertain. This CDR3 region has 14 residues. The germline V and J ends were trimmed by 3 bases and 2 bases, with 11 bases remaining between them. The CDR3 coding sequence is TGTGCCAGCAGTTTCGATGCGAGACCCTACGAGCAGTACTTC. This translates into CASSFDARPYEQYF.

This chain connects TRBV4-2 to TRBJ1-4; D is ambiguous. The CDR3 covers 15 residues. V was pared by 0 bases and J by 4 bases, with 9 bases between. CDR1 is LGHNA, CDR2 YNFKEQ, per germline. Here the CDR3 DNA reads TGTGCCAGCAGCCAAGAGTCTCAGCTTAATGAAAAACTGTTTTTT. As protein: CASSQESQLNEKLFF.

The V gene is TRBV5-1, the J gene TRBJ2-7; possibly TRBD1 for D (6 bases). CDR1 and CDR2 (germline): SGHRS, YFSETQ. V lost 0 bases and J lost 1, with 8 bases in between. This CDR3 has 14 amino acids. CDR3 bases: TGCGCCAGCAGCTTGGGGACAGAGTCCTACGAGCAGTACTTC. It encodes CASSLGTESYEQYF.

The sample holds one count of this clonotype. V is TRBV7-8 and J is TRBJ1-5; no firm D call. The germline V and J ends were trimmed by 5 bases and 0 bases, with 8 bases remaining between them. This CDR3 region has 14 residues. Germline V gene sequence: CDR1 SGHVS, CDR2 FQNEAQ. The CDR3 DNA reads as TGTGCCAGCAGCAAGGGCGGTAGCAATCAGCCCCAGCATTTT. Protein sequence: CASSKGGSNQPQHF. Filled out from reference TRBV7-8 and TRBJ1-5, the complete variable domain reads GAGVSQSPRYKVAKRGQDVALRCDPISGHVSLFWYQQALGQGPEFLTYFQNEAQLDKSGLPSDRFFAERPEGSVSTLKIQRTQQEDSAVYLCASSKGGSNQPQHFGDGTRLSIL.

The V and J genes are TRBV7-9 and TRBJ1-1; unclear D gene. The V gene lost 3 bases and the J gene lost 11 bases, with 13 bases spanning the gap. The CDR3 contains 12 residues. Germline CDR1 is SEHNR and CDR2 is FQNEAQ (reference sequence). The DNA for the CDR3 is TGTGCCAGCAGCTTCCACCCATCGGATGCTTTCTTT. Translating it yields CASSFHPSDAFF.

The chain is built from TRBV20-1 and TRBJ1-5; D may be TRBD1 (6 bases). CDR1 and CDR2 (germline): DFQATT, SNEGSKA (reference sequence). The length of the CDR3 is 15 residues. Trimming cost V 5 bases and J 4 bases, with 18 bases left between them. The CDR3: CSAWYREGVNQPQHF. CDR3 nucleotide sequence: TGCAGTGCTTGGTACAGGGAGGGAGTAAATCAGCCCCAGCATTTT.

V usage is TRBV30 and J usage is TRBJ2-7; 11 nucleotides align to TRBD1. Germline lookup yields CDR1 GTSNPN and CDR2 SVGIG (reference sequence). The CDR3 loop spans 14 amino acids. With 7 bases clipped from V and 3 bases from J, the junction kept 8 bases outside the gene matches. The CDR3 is CASNRGTGGYEQYF. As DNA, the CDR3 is TGTGCCTCCAATCGTGGGACAGGGGGCTACGAGCAGTACTTC.

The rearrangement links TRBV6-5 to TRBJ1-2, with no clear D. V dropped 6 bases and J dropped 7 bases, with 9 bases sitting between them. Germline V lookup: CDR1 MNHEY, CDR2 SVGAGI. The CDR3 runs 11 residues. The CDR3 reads CASSDIFGYTF. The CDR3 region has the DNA TGTGCCAGCAGCGACATCTTTGGCTACACCTTC.

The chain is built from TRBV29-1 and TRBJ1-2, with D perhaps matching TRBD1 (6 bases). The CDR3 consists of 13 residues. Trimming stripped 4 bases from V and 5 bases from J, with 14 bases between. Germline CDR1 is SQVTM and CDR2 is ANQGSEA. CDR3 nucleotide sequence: TGCAGCGTTGTTGGGGGGCGAAGGTATGGCTACACCTTC. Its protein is CSVVGGRRYGYTF. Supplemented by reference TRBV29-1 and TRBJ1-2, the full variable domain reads SAVISQKPSRDICQRGTSLTIQCQVDSQVTMMFWYRQQPGQSLTLIATANQGSEATYESGFVIDKFPISRPNLTFSTLTVSNMSPEDSSIYLCSVVGGRRYGYTFGSGTRLTVV.

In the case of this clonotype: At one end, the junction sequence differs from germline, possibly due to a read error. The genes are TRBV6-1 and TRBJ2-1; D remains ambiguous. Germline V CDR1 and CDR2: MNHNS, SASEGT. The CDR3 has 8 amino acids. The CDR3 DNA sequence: TGTGCCAGCACCGAGCGGTTCTTC. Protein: CASTERFF.

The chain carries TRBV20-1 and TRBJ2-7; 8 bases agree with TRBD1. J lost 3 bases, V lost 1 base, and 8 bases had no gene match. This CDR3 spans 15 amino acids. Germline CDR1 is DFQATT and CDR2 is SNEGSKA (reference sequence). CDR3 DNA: TGCAGTGCTAGAGGAACGACAGGGGCTAACTACGAGCAGTACTTC. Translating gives CSARGTTGANYEQYF.

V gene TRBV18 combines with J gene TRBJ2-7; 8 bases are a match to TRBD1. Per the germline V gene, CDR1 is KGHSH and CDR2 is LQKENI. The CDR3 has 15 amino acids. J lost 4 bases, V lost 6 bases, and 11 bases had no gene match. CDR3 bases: TGTGCCAGCTCGACGGCCCGGACAGGGATATACGAGCAGTACTTC. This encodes CASSTARTGIYEQYF.

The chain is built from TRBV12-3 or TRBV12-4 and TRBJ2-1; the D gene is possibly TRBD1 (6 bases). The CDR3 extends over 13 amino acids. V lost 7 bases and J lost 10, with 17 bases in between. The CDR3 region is CASTNVGASEQFF. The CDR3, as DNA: TGTGCCAGCACCAATGTGGGGGCCAGCGAGCAGTTCTTC.

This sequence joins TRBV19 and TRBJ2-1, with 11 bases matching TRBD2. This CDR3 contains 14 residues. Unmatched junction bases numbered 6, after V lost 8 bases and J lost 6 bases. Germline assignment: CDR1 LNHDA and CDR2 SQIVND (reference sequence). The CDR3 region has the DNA TGTGCCAGTGAACTAGCGGGAGATAGCAATGAGCAGTTCTTC. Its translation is CASELAGDSNEQFF.

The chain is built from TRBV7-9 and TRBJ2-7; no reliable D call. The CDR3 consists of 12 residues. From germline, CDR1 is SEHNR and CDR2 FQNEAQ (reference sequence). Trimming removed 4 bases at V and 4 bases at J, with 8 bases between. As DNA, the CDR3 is TGTGCCAGCAGCTCGAATATTTACGAGCAGTACTTC. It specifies CASSSNIYEQYF. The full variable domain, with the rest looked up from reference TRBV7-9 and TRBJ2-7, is DTGVSQNPRHKITKRGQNVTFRCDPISEHNRLYWYRQTLGQGPEFLTYFQNEAQLEKSRLLSDRFSAERPKGSFSTLEIQRTEQGDSAMYLCASSSNIYEQYFGPGTRLTVT.

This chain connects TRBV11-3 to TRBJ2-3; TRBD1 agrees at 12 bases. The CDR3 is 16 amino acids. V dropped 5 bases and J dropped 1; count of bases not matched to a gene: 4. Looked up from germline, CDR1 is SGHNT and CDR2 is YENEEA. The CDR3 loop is CASSPGTGGGTDTQYF. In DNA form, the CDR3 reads TGTGCCAGCAGCCCCGGGACAGGGGGCGGCACAGATACGCAGTATTTT.

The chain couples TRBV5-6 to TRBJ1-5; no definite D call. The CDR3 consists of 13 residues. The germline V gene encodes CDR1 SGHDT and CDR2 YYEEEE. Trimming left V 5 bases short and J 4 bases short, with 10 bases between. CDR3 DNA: TGTGCCAGCAGTTTTGGTTCAAATCAGCCCCAGCATTTT. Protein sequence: CASSFGSNQPQHF.